This T cell receptor (beta chain) comes out of a study of shared clonotypes between healthy human individuals. Donors were healthy HIV-negative adults without recent acute infections or vaccinations. CDR3 length: 13 amino acids. Germline V gives CDR1 LNHDA, CDR2 SQIVND (reference sequence). Trimming shortened V by 3 bases and J by 8 bases, and 13 bases separated the two germline ends. Authors' analysis steps: Because ImmunoSEQ provided only junction sequences with no quality scores, the filtering differed. The data were produced by immunoSEQ multiplex PCR, yet TCRdb's version contains in-frame clones alone and is incomplete. From that table come the V and J calls and clone size; the DNA was used to work out D and trimming. The table has roughly 1,100,000 clones, around 76% seen once. Study observations and caveats: With a handful of donors compared, approximately 5.5% of naive CD4 clonotypes were shared.

As for this clone: Its target is unknown.

Sequencing was done on a sample of memory CD4+ T cells sorted from blood. The sample's subset: CD45RA-negative fraction. This TCR was sampled from a man in his late teens or twenties in good health. The chain recombines TRBV19 with TRBJ1-2, with D hard to call. This chain's CDR3 is CASSITRRRGYTF. CDR3 coding DNA: TGTGCCAGTAGTATCACCCGACGACGGGGCTACACCTTC.